The present entry profiles one T cell receptor beta chain with its context. Stated time point: patch test 1, 2 weeks after DPC sensitization. Treatment noted: therapeutic diphenylcyclopropenone sensitization with weekly scalp DPC. The data were obtained in a study of human T cells and chemical hapten exposure. Turning to the study itself: Slight volume differences across pooled libraries mainly accounted for varying per-sample TCR yields.

Single cDNA molecules in the library carried unique molecular identifiers attached during preparation. One entry per CDR3 protein, called by TCRdb with MiXCR from the RACE reads. Of approximately 80,000 distinct CDR3 sequences in the sample, around 10% are singletons; the top ten hold 4% to 5%. The material sequenced was whole blood, taken in connection with sensitization to the hapten diphenylcyclopropenone (DPC). The TCR originated in a woman aged 50 to 60 with alopecia areata. Some clones in this sample may be carry-over from other donors' samples.

The CDR3 loop is CASSSQITNYGYTF. CDR3 DNA: TGTGCCAGCAGTTCCCAGATAACTAACTATGGCTACACCTTC. The V gene is TRBV6-5, the J gene TRBJ1-2; D gene ambiguous. Trimming stripped 4 bases from V and 0 bases from J, with 9 bases between. This CDR3 has 14 amino acids. Germline CDR1 MNHEY, CDR2 SVGAGI.